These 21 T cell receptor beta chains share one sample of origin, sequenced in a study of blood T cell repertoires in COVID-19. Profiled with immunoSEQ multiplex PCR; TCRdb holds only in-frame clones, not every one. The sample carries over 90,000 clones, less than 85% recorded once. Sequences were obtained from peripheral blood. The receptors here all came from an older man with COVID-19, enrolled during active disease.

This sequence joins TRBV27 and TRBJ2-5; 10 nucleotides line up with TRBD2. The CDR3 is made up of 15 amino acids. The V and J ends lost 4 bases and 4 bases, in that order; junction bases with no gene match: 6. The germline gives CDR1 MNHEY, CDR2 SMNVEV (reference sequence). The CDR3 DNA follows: TGTGCCAGCAGTTCTACCCGACTAGCGGGAGAGACCCAGTACTTC. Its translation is CASSSTRLAGETQYF.

CDR3 sequence reads: CASSVSLAENEQFF. CDR3 DNA: TGTGCCAGCAGCGTATCTCTAGCGGAAAATGAGCAGTTCTTC. The chain uses TRBV9 and TRBJ2-1; TRBD2 matches 7 bases. V lost 1 base and J lost 7; bases outside the gene matches: 5. The germline V gene encodes CDR1 SGDLS and CDR2 YYNGEE. CDR3 size: 14 residues.

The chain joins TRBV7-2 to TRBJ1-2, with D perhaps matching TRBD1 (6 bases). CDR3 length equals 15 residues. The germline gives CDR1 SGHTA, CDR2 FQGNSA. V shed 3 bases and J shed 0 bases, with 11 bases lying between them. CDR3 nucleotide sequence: TGTGCCAGCAGCTTCGGACAGTCGGCTAACTATGGCTACACCTTC. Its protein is CASSFGQSANYGYTF.

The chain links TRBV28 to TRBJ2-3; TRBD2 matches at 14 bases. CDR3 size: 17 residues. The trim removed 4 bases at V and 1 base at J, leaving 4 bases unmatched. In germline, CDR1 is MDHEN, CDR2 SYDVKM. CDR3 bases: TGTGCCAGCAGTTCAAAGGGACTAGCGGGAGGCACAGATACGCAGTATTTT. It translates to CASSSKGLAGGTDTQYF.

CDR3 sequence (DNA): TGTGCCAGCAGCTTCGAGCTGACAGCCTATGGCTACACCTTC. Protein sequence: CASSFELTAYGYTF. The rearrangement joins TRBV7-2 to TRBJ1-2; a possible D gene is TRBD1 (5 bases). CDR3 length: 14 residues. The germline V gene encodes CDR1 SGHTA and CDR2 FQGNSA. V lost 3 bases and J lost 4, with 12 bases in between.

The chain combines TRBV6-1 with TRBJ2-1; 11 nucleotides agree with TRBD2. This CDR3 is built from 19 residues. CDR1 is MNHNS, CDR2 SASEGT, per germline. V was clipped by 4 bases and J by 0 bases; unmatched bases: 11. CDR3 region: CASSAQPTSGTLSYNEQFF. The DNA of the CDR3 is TGTGCCAGCAGTGCCCAACCGACTAGCGGGACGCTCTCCTACAATGAGCAGTTCTTC.

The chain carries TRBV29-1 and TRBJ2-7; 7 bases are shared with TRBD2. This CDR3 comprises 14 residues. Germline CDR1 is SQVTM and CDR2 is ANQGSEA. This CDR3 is CATTRAGDSYEQYF. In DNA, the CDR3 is TGCGCCACCACCCGGGCGGGAGACTCCTACGAGCAGTACTTC.

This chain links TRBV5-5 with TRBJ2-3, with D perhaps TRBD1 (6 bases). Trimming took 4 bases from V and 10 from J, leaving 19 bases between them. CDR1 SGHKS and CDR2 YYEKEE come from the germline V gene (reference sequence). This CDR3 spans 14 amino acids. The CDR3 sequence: CASSVTGQTFAQYF. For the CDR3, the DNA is TGTGCCAGCAGCGTGACGGGACAAACGTTCGCGCAGTATTTT.

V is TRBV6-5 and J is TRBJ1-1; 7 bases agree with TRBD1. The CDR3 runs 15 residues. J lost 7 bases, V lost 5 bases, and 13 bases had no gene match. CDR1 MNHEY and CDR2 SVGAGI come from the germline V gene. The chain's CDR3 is CASSRAGTDIHEAFF. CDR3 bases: TGTGCCAGCAGTCGCGCCGGGACAGACATCCATGAAGCTTTCTTT.

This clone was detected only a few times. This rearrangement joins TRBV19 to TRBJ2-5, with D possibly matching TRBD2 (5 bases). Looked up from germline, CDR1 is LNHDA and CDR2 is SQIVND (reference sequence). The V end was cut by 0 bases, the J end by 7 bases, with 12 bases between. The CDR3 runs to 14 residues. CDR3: CASSIDLAHGTQYF. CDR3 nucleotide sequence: TGTGCCAGTAGTATAGATCTAGCCCATGGGACCCAGTACTTC.

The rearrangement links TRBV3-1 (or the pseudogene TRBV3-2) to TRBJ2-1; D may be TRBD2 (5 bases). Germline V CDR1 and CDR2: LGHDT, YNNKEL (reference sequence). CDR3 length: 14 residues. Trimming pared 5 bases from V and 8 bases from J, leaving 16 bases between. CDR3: CASSVDSGGHEQFF. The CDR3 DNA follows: TGTGCCAGCAGCGTAGACTCTGGCGGGCATGAGCAGTTCTTC.

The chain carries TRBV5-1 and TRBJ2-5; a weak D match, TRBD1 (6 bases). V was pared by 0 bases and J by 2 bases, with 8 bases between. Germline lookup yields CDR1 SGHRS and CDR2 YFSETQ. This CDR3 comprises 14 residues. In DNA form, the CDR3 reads TGCGCCAGCAGCTTGGGGGGGCTACAAGAGACCCAGTACTTC. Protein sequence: CASSLGGLQETQYF.

The CDR3 coding sequence is TGTGCCAGCAGTTTCGACAGGTTTAGCAATCAGCCCCAGCATTTT. As protein: CASSFDRFSNQPQHF. The chain recombines TRBV28 with TRBJ1-5; D possibly corresponds to TRBD1 (6 bases). Germline V gene lookup returns CDR1 MDHEN and CDR2 SYDVKM. CDR3 length equals 15 residues. The V end was cut by 3 bases, the J end by 0 bases, with 9 bases between.

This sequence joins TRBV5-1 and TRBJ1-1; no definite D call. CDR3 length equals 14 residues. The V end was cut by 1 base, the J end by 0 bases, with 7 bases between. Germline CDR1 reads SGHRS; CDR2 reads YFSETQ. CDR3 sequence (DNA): TGCGCCAGCAGCTTGTCACGAGTGAACACTGAAGCTTTCTTT. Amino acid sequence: CASSLSRVNTEAFF.

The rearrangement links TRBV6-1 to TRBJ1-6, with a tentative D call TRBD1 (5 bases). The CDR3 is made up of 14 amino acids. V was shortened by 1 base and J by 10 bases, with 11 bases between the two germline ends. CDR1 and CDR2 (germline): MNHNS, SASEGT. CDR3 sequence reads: CASSEDRLNSPLHF. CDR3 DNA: TGTGCCAGCAGTGAAGACAGGCTGAACTCACCCCTCCACTTT.

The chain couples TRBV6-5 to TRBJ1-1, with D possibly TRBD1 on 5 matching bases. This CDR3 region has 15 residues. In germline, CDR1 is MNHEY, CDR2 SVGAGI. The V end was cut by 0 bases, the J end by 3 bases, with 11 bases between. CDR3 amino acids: CASSYSARVDTEAFF. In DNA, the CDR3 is TGTGCCAGCAGTTACTCTGCCAGGGTGGACACTGAAGCTTTCTTT.

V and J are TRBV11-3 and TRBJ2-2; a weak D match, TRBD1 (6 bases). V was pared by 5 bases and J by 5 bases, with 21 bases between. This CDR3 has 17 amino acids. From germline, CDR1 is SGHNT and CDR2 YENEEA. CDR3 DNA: TGTGCCAGCAGCCGAGGAAATACAGGGTTTGGTACCGGGGAGCTGTTTTTT. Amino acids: CASSRGNTGFGTGELFF.

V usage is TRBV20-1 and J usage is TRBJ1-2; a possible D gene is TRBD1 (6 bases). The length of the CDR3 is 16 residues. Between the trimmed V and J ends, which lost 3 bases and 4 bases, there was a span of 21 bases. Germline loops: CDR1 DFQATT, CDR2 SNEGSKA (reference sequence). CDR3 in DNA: TGCAGTGCTAGTAGAGGGGGGGGGACCCTCGCCTATGGCTACACCTTC. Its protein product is CSASRGGGTLAYGYTF.

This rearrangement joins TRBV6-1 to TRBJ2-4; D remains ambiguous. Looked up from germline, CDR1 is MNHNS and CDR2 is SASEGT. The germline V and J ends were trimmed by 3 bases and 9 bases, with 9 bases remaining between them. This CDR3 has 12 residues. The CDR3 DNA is TGTGCCAGCAGTGATCCCGGTCCCATTCAGTACTTC. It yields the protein CASSDPGPIQYF.

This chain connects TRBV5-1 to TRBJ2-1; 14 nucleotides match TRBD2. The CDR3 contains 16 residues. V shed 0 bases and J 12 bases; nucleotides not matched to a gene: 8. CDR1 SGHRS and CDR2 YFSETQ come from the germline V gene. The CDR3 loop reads CASSLAGTSGRFPQFF. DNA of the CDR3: TGCGCCAGCAGCTTGGCCGGGACTAGCGGGAGATTCCCGCAGTTCTTC. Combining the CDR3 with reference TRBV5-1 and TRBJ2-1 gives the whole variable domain KAGVTQTPRYLIKTRGQQVTLSCSPISGHRSVSWYQQTPGQGLQFLFEYFSETQRNKGNFPGRFSGRQFSNSRSEMNVSTLELGDSALYLCASSLAGTSGRFPQFFGPGTRLTVL.

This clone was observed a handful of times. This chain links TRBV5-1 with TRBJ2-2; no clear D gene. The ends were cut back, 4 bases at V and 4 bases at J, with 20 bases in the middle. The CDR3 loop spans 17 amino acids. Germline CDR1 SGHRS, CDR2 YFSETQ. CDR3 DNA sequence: TGCGCCAGCAGCGAGACTCCCTCCGGAATAGGCACCGGGGAGCTGTTTTTT. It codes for CASSETPSGIGTGELFF.